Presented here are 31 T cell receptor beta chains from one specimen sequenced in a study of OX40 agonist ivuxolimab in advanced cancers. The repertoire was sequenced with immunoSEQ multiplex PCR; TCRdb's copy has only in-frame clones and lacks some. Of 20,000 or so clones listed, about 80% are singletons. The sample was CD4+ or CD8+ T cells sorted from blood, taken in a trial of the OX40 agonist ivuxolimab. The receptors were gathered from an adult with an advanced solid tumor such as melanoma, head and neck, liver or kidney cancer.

The DNA for the CDR3 is TGTGCCAGCTCACAAAGGGACGGCGAGACCCAGTACTTC. Residues: CASSQRDGETQYF. This chain uses TRBV18 with TRBJ2-5, with D possibly called TRBD1 or TRBD2 (5 bases each). This CDR3 contains 13 residues. Looked up from germline, CDR1 is KGHSH and CDR2 is LQKENI. Between the trimmed V and J ends, which lost 4 bases and 5 bases, there was a span of 11 bases.

The CDR3 reads CASSLGTSGAYEQFF. Written as DNA, the CDR3 is TGCGCCAGCAGCTTGGGTACTAGCGGGGCCTATGAGCAGTTCTTC. The J gene is TRBJ2-1, the V gene TRBV5-1; 10 bases align to TRBD2. The germline V gene encodes CDR1 SGHRS and CDR2 YFSETQ. The CDR3 runs to 15 residues. Trimming took 0 bases from V and 8 from J; bases not matched to a gene: 5.

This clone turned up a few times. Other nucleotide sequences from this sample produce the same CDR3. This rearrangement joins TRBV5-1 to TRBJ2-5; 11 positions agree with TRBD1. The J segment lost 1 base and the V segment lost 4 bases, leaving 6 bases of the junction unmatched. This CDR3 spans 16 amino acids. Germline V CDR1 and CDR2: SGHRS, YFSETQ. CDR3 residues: CASSPGTGGLQETQYF. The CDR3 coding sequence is TGCGCCAGCAGCCCGGGGACAGGGGGACTCCAAGAGACCCAGTACTTC.

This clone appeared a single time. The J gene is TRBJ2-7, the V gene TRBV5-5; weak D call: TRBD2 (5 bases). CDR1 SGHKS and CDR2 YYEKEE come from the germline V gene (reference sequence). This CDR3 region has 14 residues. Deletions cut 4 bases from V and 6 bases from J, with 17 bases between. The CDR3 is CASSTRTDAGEQYF. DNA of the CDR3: TGTGCCAGCAGCACGAGGACGGACGCGGGCGAGCAGTACTTC. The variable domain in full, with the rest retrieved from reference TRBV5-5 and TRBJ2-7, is DAGVTQSPTHLIKTRGQQVTLRCSPISGHKSVSWYQQVLGQGPQFIFQYYEKEERGRGNFPDRFSARQFPNYSSELNVNALLLGDSALYLCASSTRTDAGEQYFGPGTRLTVT.

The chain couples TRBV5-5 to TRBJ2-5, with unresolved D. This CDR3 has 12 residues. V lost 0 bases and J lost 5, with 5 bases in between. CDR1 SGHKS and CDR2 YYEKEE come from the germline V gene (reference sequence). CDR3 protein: CASSLVTETQYF. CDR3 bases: TGTGCCAGCAGCTTGGTAACTGAGACCCAGTACTTC.

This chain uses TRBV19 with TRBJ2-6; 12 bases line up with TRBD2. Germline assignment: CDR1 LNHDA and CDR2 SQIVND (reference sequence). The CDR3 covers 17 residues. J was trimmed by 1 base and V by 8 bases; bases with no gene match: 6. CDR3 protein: CASGRTSGTSGANVLTF. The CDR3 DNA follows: TGTGCCAGTGGCCGGACTAGCGGGACTTCTGGGGCCAACGTCCTGACTTTC.

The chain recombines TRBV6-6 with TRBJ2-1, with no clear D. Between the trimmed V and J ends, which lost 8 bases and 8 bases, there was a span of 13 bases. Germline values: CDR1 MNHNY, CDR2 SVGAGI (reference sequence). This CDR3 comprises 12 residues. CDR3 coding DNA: TGTGCCAGCTCCCATGGGGATTATGAGCAGTTCTTC. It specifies CASSHGDYEQFF.

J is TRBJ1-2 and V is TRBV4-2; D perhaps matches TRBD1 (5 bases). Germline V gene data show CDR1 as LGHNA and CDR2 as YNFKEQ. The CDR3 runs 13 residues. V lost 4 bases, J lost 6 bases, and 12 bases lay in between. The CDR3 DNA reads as TGTGCCAGCAGCCCCACCGGGACTGATGGCTACACCTTC. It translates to CASSPTGTDGYTF.

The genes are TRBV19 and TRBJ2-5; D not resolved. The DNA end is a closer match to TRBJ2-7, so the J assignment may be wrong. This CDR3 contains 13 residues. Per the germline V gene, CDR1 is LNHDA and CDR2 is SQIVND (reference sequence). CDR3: CASRTTASYEQYF. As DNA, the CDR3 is TGTGCCAGTAGAACGACGGCCTCCTACGAGCAGTACTTC.

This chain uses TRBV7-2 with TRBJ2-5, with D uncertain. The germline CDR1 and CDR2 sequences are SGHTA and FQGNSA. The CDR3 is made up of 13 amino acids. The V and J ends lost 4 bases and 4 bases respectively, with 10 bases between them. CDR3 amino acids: CASSSPPRETQYF. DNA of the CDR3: TGTGCCAGCAGCTCGCCCCCTCGAGAGACCCAGTACTTC.

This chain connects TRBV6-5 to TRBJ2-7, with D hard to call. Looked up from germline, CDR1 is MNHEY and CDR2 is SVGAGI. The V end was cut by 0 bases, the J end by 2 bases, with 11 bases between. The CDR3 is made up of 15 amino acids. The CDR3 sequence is CASSYSTQATYEQYF. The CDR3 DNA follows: TGTGCCAGCAGTTACTCGACGCAGGCCACCTACGAGCAGTACTTC.

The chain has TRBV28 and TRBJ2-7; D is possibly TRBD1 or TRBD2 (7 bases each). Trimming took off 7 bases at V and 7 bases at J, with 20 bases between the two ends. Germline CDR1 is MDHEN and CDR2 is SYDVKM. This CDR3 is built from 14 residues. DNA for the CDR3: TGTGCCAGCACCCCGACAGGGAGGGAGATAGAGCAGTACTTC. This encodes CASTPTGREIEQYF.

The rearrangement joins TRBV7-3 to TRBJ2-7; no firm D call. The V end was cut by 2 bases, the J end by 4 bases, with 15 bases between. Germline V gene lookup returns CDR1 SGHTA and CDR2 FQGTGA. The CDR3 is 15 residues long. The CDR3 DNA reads TGTGCCAGCAGCTTAGCTGTAGGGCCGAGTTACGAGCAGTACTTC. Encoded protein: CASSLAVGPSYEQYF.

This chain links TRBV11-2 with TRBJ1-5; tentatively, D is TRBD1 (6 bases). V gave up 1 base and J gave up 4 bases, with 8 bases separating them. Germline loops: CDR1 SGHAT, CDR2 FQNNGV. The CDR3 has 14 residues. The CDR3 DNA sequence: TGTGCCAGCAGCTTAGCAGGGGAAAATCAGCCCCAGCATTTT. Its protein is CASSLAGENQPQHF. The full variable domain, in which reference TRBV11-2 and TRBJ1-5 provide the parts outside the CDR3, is EAGVAQSPRYKIIEKRQSVAFWCNPISGHATLYWYQQILGQGPKLLIQFQNNGVVDDSQLPKDRFSAERLKGVDSTLKIQPAKLEDSAVYLCASSLAGENQPQHFGDGTRLSIL.

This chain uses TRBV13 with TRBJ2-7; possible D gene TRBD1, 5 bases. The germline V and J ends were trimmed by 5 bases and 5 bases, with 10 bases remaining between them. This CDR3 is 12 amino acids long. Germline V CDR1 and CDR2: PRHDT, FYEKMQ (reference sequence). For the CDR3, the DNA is TGTGCCAGCAGCATTGGACACCACGAGCAGTACTTC. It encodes CASSIGHHEQYF.

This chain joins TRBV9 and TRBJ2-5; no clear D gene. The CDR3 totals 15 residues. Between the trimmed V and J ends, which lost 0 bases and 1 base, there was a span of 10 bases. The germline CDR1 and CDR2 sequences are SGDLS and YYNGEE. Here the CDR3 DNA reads TGTGCCAGCAGCGTAGCTCTTGGCTTCCAAGAGACCCAGTACTTC. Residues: CASSVALGFQETQYF.

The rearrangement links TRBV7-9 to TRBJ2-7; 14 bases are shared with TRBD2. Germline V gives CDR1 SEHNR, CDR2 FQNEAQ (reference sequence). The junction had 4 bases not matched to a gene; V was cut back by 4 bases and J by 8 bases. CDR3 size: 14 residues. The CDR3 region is CASSSGTSGSQQYF. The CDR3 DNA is TGTGCCAGCAGCTCGGGGACTAGCGGGAGTCAGCAGTACTTC.

CDR3 in DNA: TGTGCCAGCAGTTACTCATGGAGGGGAAGCACAGATACGCAGTATTTT. Its protein is CASSYSWRGSTDTQYF. The chain joins TRBV6-5 to TRBJ2-3; possibly TRBD2 for D (6 bases). Germline V gene lookup returns CDR1 MNHEY and CDR2 SVGAGI. The CDR3 loop spans 16 amino acids. The V end was cut by 0 bases, the J end by 0 bases, with 10 bases between.

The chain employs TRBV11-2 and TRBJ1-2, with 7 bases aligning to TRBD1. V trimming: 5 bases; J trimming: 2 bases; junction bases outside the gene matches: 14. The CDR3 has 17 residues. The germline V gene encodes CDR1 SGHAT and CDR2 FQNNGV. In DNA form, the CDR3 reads TGTGCCAGCAGCCCAAACTCTGACAGGGCCGGCAACTATGGCTACACCTTC. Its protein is CASSPNSDRAGNYGYTF.

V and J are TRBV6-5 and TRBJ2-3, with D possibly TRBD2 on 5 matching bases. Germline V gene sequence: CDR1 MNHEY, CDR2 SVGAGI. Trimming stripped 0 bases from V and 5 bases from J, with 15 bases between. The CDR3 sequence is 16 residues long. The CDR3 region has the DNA TGTGCCAGCAGTTACTCTAGGCTAGCTGGAGGAGATACGCAGTATTTT. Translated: CASSYSRLAGGDTQYF.

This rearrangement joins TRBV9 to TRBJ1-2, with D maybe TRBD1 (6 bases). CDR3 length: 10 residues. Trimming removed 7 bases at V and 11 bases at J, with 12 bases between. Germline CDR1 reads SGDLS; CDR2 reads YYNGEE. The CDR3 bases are TGTGCCAGCGGCGGACAGTCTTACACCTTC. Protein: CASGGQSYTF.

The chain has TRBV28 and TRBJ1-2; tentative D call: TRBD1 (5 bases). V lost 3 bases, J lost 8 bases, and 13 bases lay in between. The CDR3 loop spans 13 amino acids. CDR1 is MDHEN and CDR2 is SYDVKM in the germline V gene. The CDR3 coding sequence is TGTGCCAGCAGTTTGGGGACTCTCTTAGGCTACACCTTC. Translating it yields CASSLGTLLGYTF.

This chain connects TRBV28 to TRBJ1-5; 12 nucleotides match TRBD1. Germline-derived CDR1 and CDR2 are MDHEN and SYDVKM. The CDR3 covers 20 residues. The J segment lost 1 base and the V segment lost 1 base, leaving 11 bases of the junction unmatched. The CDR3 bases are TGTGCCAGCAGTTTATTAGTTCTGGGACAGGGGGCGAGAAGCAATCAGCCCCAGCATTTT. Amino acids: CASSLLVLGQGARSNQPQHF.

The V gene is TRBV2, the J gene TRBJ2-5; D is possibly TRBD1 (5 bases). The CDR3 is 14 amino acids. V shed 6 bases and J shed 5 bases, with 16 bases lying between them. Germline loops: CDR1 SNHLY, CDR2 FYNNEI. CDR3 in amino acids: CASRETGKWETQYF. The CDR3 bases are TGTGCCAGCAGAGAAACAGGAAAGTGGGAGACCCAGTACTTC.

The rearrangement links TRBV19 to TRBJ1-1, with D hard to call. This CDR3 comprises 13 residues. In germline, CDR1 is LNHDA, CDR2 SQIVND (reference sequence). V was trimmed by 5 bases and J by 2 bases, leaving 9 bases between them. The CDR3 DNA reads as TGTGCCAGTAGTGACACCATAAACACTGAAGCTTTCTTT. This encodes CASSDTINTEAFF.

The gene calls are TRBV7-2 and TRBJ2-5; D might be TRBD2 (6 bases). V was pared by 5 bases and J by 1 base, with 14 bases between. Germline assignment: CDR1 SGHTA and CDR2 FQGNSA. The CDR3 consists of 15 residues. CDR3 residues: CASSLRSSAQETQYF. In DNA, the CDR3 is TGTGCCAGCAGCCTAAGATCTAGCGCCCAAGAGACCCAGTACTTC.

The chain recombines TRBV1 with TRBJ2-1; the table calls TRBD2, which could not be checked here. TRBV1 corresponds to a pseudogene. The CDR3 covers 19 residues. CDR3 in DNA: TGCACCAGCAGCCAAGAAGGCGGGTCTAGCGGGAGGTCCTACAATGAGCAGTTCTTC. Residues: CTSSQEGGSSGRSYNEQFF.

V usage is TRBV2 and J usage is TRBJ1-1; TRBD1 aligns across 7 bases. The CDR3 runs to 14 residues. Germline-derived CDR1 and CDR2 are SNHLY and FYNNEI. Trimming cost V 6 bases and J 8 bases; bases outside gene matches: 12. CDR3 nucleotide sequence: TGTGCCAGCAGAGCTAGAGTGACAGGGATAGAAGCTTTCTTT. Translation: CASRARVTGIEAFF.

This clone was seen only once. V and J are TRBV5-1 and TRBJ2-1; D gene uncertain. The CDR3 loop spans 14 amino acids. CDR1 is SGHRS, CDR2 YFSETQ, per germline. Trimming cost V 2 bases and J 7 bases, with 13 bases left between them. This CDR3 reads CASSFPSGWNEQFF. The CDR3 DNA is TGCGCCAGCAGCTTTCCCTCAGGATGGAATGAGCAGTTCTTC.

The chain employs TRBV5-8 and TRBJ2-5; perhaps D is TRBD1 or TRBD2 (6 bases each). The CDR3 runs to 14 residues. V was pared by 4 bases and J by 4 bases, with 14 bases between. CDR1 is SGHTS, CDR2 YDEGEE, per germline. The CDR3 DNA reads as TGTGCCAGCAGCCCCCACGGGGGCGGAGAGACCCAGTACTTC. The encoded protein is CASSPHGGGETQYF.

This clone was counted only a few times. CDR3 nucleotides: TGCGCCAGCAGCCAACAGGGTCTAGCCAAAAACATTCAGTACTTC. Residues: CASSQQGLAKNIQYF. This chain connects TRBV4-1 to TRBJ2-4; tentative D call: TRBD1 (5 bases). V dropped 2 bases and J dropped 0 bases, with 8 bases sitting between them. Germline values: CDR1 MGHRA, CDR2 YSYEKL. This CDR3 has 15 amino acids.